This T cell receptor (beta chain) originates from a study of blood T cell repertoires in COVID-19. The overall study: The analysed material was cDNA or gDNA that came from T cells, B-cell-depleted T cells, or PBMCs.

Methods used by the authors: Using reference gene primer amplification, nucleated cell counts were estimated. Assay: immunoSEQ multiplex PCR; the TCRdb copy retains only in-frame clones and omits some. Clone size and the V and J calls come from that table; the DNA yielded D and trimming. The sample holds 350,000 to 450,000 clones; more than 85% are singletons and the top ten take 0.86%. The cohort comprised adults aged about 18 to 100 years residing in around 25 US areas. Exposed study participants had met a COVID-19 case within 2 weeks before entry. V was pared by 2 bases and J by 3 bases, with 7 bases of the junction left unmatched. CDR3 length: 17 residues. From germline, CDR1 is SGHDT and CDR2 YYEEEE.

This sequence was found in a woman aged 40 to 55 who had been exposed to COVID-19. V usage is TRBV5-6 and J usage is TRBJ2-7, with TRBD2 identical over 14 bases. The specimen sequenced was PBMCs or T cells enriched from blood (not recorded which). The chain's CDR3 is CASSFLGLAGGIYEQYF. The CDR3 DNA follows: TGTGCCAGCAGCTTCTTAGGACTAGCGGGGGGCATCTACGAGCAGTACTTC.